What follows are 23 T cell receptor beta chains derived from one specimen sequenced in a study of regulatory T cells. Primers: 52 TRBV forward and 13 TRBJ reverse. The method was immunoSEQ multiplex PCR; TCRdb's version includes in-frame clones alone and lacks a portion of them. The sample holds almost 30,000 clones, around 90% seen once. Findings and caveats of the study: In CD3G-deficient patients, conventional CD4+ T cells were enriched for hydrophobic CDR3 residues at positions 6 and 7.

These receptors' antigens are unknown. The sample consisted of conventional CD4+ T cells sorted from blood. These receptors were obtained from a young adult with CD3G deficiency.

The chain is built from TRBV11-2 and TRBJ2-1, with TRBD2 as a possible D gene (5 bases). CDR3 length: 14 residues. V was clipped by 1 base and J by 8 bases, with 12 bases between them. Per germline, CDR1 SGHAT and CDR2 FQNNGV. Here the CDR3 reads CASSLGASIDEQFF. The CDR3 region has the DNA TGTGCCAGCAGCTTAGGAGCTAGCATCGATGAGCAGTTCTTC.

The chain couples TRBV5-4 to TRBJ2-3, with D perhaps TRBD1 or TRBD2 (6 bases each). The V gene lost 1 base and the J gene lost 2 bases, with 14 bases spanning the gap. Germline CDR1 SGHNT, CDR2 YYREEE (reference sequence). The CDR3 spans 16 residues. The CDR3 protein is CASSLMGGGPTDTQYF. The CDR3 DNA reads TGTGCCAGCAGCTTGATGGGGGGCGGGCCCACAGATACGCAGTATTTT.

V is TRBV7-2 and J is TRBJ2-7; TRBD1 is a possible D gene (5 bases). Germline V gene lookup returns CDR1 SGHTA and CDR2 FQGNSA. The CDR3 sequence is 15 residues long. V lost 1 base, J lost 5 bases, and 15 bases lay in between. CDR3 region: CASSLGAGILDEQYF. The CDR3 DNA reads TGTGCCAGCAGCTTAGGGGCAGGGATCCTTGACGAGCAGTACTTC.

This clone has just one count. This chain joins TRBV11-2 and TRBJ1-6, with a tentative D call TRBD1 (6 bases). This CDR3 has 17 amino acids. V was clipped by 6 bases and J by 7 bases, with 22 bases between them. CDR1 is SGHAT, CDR2 FQNNGV, per germline. CDR3 residues: CASSEFPRGRLNSPLHF. In DNA, the CDR3 is TGTGCCAGCAGTGAGTTTCCCAGGGGCAGATTAAATTCACCCCTCCACTTT. Full variable domain (remainder filled in from reference TRBV11-2 and TRBJ1-6): EAGVAQSPRYKIIEKRQSVAFWCNPISGHATLYWYQQILGQGPKLLIQFQNNGVVDDSQLPKDRFSAERLKGVDSTLKIQPAKLEDSAVYLCASSEFPRGRLNSPLHFGNGTRLTVT.

The CDR3 DNA reads TGTGCCAGCAAGCGCCACGCGGGGGTCTCCTACAATGAGCAGTTCTTC. Translated: CASKRHAGVSYNEQFF. This chain joins TRBV5-4 and TRBJ2-1, with 7 bases lining up with TRBD2. Per germline, CDR1 SGHNT and CDR2 YYREEE (reference sequence). The V and J ends lost 6 bases and 0 bases, in that order; junction bases with no gene match: 9. This CDR3 spans 16 amino acids.

The V call is TRBV11-3, the J call TRBJ1-1; D remains unclear. The CDR3 loop spans 16 amino acids. V was shortened by 5 bases and J by 0 bases, with 16 bases between the two germline ends. Germline assignment: CDR1 SGHNT and CDR2 YENEEA. The CDR3 DNA is TGTGCCAGCAGCATCAACAGTATATTTCTGAACACTGAAGCTTTCTTT. Its protein is CASSINSIFLNTEAFF. Full variable domain (outside the CDR3, taken from reference TRBV11-3 and TRBJ1-1): EAGVVQSPRYKIIEKKQPVAFWCNPISGHNTLYWYLQNLGQGPELLIRYENEEAVDDSQLPKDRFSAERLKGVDSTLKIQPAELGDSAVYLCASSINSIFLNTEAFFGQGTRLTVV.

The chain combines TRBV28 with TRBJ2-7; D is undetermined. Looked up from germline, CDR1 is MDHEN and CDR2 is SYDVKM. CDR3 size: 11 residues. With 7 bases removed from V and 7 bases from J, the gap between germline ends came to 11 bases. CDR3 loop: CASKGPREQYF. The CDR3 bases are TGTGCCAGCAAGGGCCCGAGGGAGCAGTACTTC.

The V and J genes are TRBV5-6 and TRBJ2-3; 13 nucleotides match TRBD2. Per germline, CDR1 SGHDT and CDR2 YYEEEE. This CDR3 comprises 17 residues. V shed 3 bases, J shed 5 bases, and the junction held 9 bases outside the gene matches. CDR3 nucleotides: TGTGCCAGCAGCTCGGGGACTAGCGGGGCTCTCGTAGATACGCAGTATTTT. Encoded protein: CASSSGTSGALVDTQYF.

The CDR3: CASSSGYGTGELFF. As DNA, the CDR3 is TGCGCCAGCAGCTCCGGTTATGGCACCGGGGAGCTGTTTTTT. The V and J genes are TRBV5-1 and TRBJ2-2; D unresolved. V dropped 3 bases and J dropped 4 bases, with 10 bases sitting between them. Germline CDR1 reads SGHRS; CDR2 reads YFSETQ. This CDR3 has 14 residues.

This rearrangement joins TRBV7-8 to TRBJ2-1, with a weak D call TRBD2 (5 bases). V was trimmed by 5 bases and J by 6 bases, leaving 14 bases between them. The CDR3 runs 14 residues. Germline assignment: CDR1 SGHVS and CDR2 FQNEAQ. In DNA form, the CDR3 reads TGTGCCAGCAGCACCGGACTTAAAACCAATGAGCAGTTCTTC. Its translation: CASSTGLKTNEQFF.

J is TRBJ1-5 and V is TRBV18; D ambiguous. Germline V CDR1 and CDR2: KGHSH, LQKENI. V was pared by 2 bases and J by 6 bases, with 14 bases between. The CDR3 contains 15 residues. This chain's CDR3 is CASSPGVREVQPQHF. DNA for the CDR3: TGTGCCAGCTCACCAGGGGTCCGGGAGGTTCAGCCCCAGCATTTT.

The chain carries TRBV10-3 and TRBJ1-1; D is unclear. From germline, CDR1 is ENHRY and CDR2 SYGVKD. V gave up 9 bases and J gave up 1 base, with 12 bases separating them. This CDR3 contains 13 residues. CDR3 DNA: TGTGCCATAAGGACGGACGCGAACACTGAAGCTTTCTTT. It yields the protein CAIRTDANTEAFF.

The CDR3 nucleotides are TGTGCCAGCATTTTGTCTAGCACAGATACGCAGTATTTT. As protein: CASILSSTDTQYF. V gene TRBV5-6 combines with J gene TRBJ2-3; D is undetermined. V lost 6 bases and J lost 0, with 8 bases in between. The CDR3 runs to 13 residues. Germline values: CDR1 SGHDT, CDR2 YYEEEE.

This chain joins TRBV6-1 and TRBJ1-1, with unresolved D. Germline V CDR1 and CDR2: MNHNS, SASEGT. V shed 4 bases and J shed 4 bases, with 7 bases lying between them. The CDR3 has 12 residues. CDR3 residues: CASSVDFTEAFF. Written as DNA, the CDR3 is TGTGCCAGCAGTGTGGATTTCACTGAAGCTTTCTTT.

The chain links TRBV28 to TRBJ1-1, with no clear D. The CDR3 runs 14 residues. V was shortened by 7 bases and J by 1 base, with 13 bases between the two germline ends. Germline CDR1 reads MDHEN; CDR2 reads SYDVKM. The CDR3 reads CASKGPYSNTEAFF. CDR3 nucleotides: TGTGCCAGCAAAGGGCCATATTCGAACACTGAAGCTTTCTTT.

This clone has only one observation. This chain links TRBV27 with TRBJ2-5; D might be TRBD1 (6 bases). Germline assignment: CDR1 MNHEY and CDR2 SMNVEV (reference sequence). Trimming stripped 5 bases from V and 11 bases from J, with 15 bases between. The CDR3 runs to 12 residues. CDR3 nucleotides: TGTGCCAGCAGTCCGTCCGGGACATCGCAGTACTTC. This translates into CASSPSGTSQYF.

The V gene is TRBV18, the J gene TRBJ2-7; D gene uncertain. In germline, CDR1 is KGHSH, CDR2 LQKENI. Trimming pared 1 base from V and 2 bases from J, leaving 6 bases between. There are 13 residues in the CDR3. This CDR3 is CASSPRQAYEQYF. Here the CDR3 DNA reads TGTGCCAGCTCACCACGGCAGGCCTACGAGCAGTACTTC.

CDR3 in amino acids: CAISEVVGTQYF. DNA for the CDR3: TGTGCCATCAGTGAAGTGGTGGGTACGCAGTATTTT. The rearrangement uses TRBV10-3 and TRBJ2-3; D gene uncertain. Trimming cost V 3 bases and J 8 bases, with 9 bases left between them. The V gene's germline CDR1 is ENHRY and CDR2 SYGVKD. The CDR3 contains 12 residues.

V usage is TRBV28 and J usage is TRBJ2-4; TRBD1 or TRBD2 may be the D gene (5 bases each). Trimming took off 5 bases at V and 0 bases at J, with 23 bases between the two ends. Germline-derived CDR1 and CDR2 are MDHEN and SYDVKM. CDR3 length: 19 amino acids. CDR3 nucleotide sequence: TGTGCCAGCAGTCGTCCCGGGACGGGTTTGGGGGTAGCCAAAAACATTCAGTACTTC. Its protein product is CASSRPGTGLGVAKNIQYF.

V usage is TRBV5-1 and J usage is TRBJ1-6; no clear D gene. Looked up from germline, CDR1 is SGHRS and CDR2 is YFSETQ. V was clipped by 0 bases and J by 10 bases, with 8 bases between them. The CDR3 has 13 amino acids. The CDR3 here is CASSLEPSSPLHF. The CDR3 coding sequence is TGCGCCAGCAGCTTGGAGCCCTCCTCACCCCTCCACTTT.

This rearrangement joins TRBV6-5 to TRBJ1-1; maybe TRBD1 (5 bases). This CDR3 has 13 amino acids. Trimming shortened V by 5 bases and J by 3 bases, and 10 bases separated the two germline ends. From germline, CDR1 is MNHEY and CDR2 SVGAGI. CDR3 protein: CASSKGEHTEAFF. DNA for the CDR3: TGTGCCAGCAGTAAAGGGGAGCACACTGAAGCTTTCTTT.

The V call is TRBV7-2, the J call TRBJ1-2, with unresolved D. Deletions cut 1 base from V and 8 bases from J, with 11 bases between. The CDR3 is 13 residues long. Germline CDR1 reads SGHTA; CDR2 reads FQGNSA. CDR3 in amino acids: CASSLEAVGGYTF. DNA for the CDR3: TGTGCCAGCAGCTTAGAGGCGGTAGGGGGCTACACCTTC.

This rearrangement joins TRBV2 to TRBJ2-7; 7 positions agree with TRBD1. Germline V gene lookup returns CDR1 SNHLY and CDR2 FYNNEI. The CDR3 is 14 amino acids. With V trimmed by 5 bases and J by 5 bases, 9 bases remained unmatched. The CDR3 here is CASSLQQGNHEQYF. The CDR3 region has the DNA TGTGCCAGCAGTCTCCAACAGGGGAACCACGAGCAGTACTTC.